These 32 T cell receptor beta chains share one sample of origin, sequenced in a study of quantifying T cell responses using KT2 cells. Study background: cDNA was made from DNase-treated RNA using alpha and beta constant primers.

Each cDNA got a UMI-containing oligo ligated at its 3' end. The first PCR ran 4 to 5 cycles with an equimolar RC1.1 and RC1.2 beta primer mix. TCRdb re-called the UMI-ligation and nested PCR reads with MiXCR, one entry per CDR3 protein. The data hold some 34,000 distinct CDR3 sequences, with 10% to 13% observed a single time. Sequencing used PBMCs spiked with cells of the T cell clone KT2. The receptors shown here come from a human donor.

This clonotype rates as medium-sized. The chain links TRBV6-4 to TRBJ1-1; 11 bases align to TRBD1. The CDR3 is 14 residues long. Per the germline V gene, CDR1 is MRHNA and CDR2 is SNTAGT. V trimming: 4 bases; J trimming: 4 bases; junction bases outside the gene matches: 2. This chain's CDR3 is CASSAGTGGTEAFF. The CDR3 DNA reads TGTGCCAGCAGTGCCGGGACAGGGGGCACTGAAGCTTTCTTT.

This clonotype was detected many times. The CDR3: CASSFQRRNEQFF. CDR3 nucleotides: TGTGCCAGCAGTTTCCAACGGCGTAATGAGCAGTTCTTC. This chain joins TRBV12-3 or TRBV12-4 and TRBJ2-1; D is ambiguous. The CDR3 length is 13 residues. Trimming stripped 3 bases from V and 7 bases from J, with 10 bases between.

This clonotype has more than one count but fewer than ten. This chain joins TRBV12-3 or TRBV12-4 and TRBJ2-2; perhaps D is TRBD1 or TRBD2 (5 bases each). V lost 1 base and J 7 bases, leaving 16 bases between the germline ends. This CDR3 contains 16 residues. The CDR3 loop reads CASSLGGTAPGGELFF. The CDR3 bases are TGTGCCAGCAGTTTAGGGGGGACGGCCCCCGGCGGGGAGCTGTTTTTT.

This clonotype was picked up many times. V gene TRBV7-9 combines with J gene TRBJ1-1; D remains unclear. Germline V gene lookup returns CDR1 SEHNR and CDR2 FQNEAQ (reference sequence). The CDR3 contains 14 residues. Between the trimmed V and J ends, which lost 4 bases and 3 bases, there was a span of 12 bases. The CDR3 nucleotides are TGTGCCAGCAGCTCTTCGGGCGGGGACACTGAAGCTTTCTTT. This sequence encodes CASSSSGGDTEAFF.

This clonotype occurred many times. The J gene is TRBJ2-7, the V gene TRBV4-1; D gene unclear. Germline lookup yields CDR1 MGHRA and CDR2 YSYEKL. The CDR3 is 12 amino acids. V was clipped by 0 bases and J by 4 bases, with 4 bases between them. The CDR3 bases are TGCGCCAGCAGCCAAGAAGGATACGAGCAGTACTTC. It specifies CASSQEGYEQYF.

This clonotype came up a few times. The rearrangement uses TRBV7-9 and TRBJ2-7, with 10 bases matching TRBD1. J was trimmed by 7 bases and V by 3 bases; bases with no gene match: 3. Per germline, CDR1 SEHNR and CDR2 FQNEAQ (reference sequence). This CDR3 contains 13 residues. The DNA for the CDR3 is TGTGCCAGCAGCTTGACAGGGGGCTGGGAGCAGTACTTC. It is translated as CASSLTGGWEQYF.

The J gene is TRBJ2-1, the V gene TRBV3-1, with TRBD2 matching over 9 bases. V trimming: 0 bases; J trimming: 8 bases; junction bases outside the gene matches: 8. This CDR3 is built from 16 residues. Per the germline V gene, CDR1 is LGHDT and CDR2 is YNNKEL (reference sequence). The CDR3 region has the DNA TGTGCCAGCAGCCAAGATTTTAGCGGGGGAGAGGATGAGCAGTTCTTC. This encodes CASSQDFSGGEDEQFF.

The chain is built from TRBV20-1 and TRBJ2-2; TRBD1 might be the D (5 bases). Germline V lookup: CDR1 DFQATT, CDR2 SNEGSKA (reference sequence). V lost 4 bases to trimming and J lost 1 base, with 13 bases between them. This CDR3 contains 15 residues. The chain's CDR3 is CSATRQNLNTGELFF. The DNA of the CDR3 is TGCAGTGCTACAAGACAGAACCTGAACACCGGGGAGCTGTTTTTT.

This clonotype came up many times. V usage is TRBV29-1 and J usage is TRBJ1-2; no firm D call. The CDR3 length is 12 residues. The germline V gene encodes CDR1 SQVTM and CDR2 ANQGSEA. Deletions cut 5 bases from V and 3 bases from J, with 10 bases between. CDR3 DNA: TGCAGCGTTTGGCGCACCTACTATGGCTACACCTTC. Encoded protein: CSVWRTYYGYTF. Combining the CDR3 with reference TRBV29-1 and TRBJ1-2 gives the whole variable domain SAVISQKPSRDICQRGTSLTIQCQVDSQVTMMFWYRQQPGQSLTLIATANQGSEATYESGFVIDKFPISRPNLTFSTLTVSNMSPEDSSIYLCSVWRTYYGYTFGSGTRLTVV.

The table lists this clonotype with a few counts. The V call is TRBV6-2 or TRBV6-3, the J call TRBJ2-1; 12 bases line up with TRBD2. The CDR3 contains 18 residues. With 7 bases clipped from V and 4 bases from J, the junction kept 14 bases outside the gene matches. Germline V gene data show CDR1 as MNHEY and CDR2 as SVGEGT. The CDR3 DNA is TGTGCCAGCACATCCCGCGGGGGGGGACTAGCGGGTTACAATGAGCAGTTCTTC. Translated: CASTSRGGGLAGYNEQFF.

The chain links TRBV3-1 to TRBJ2-1; 10 bases line up with TRBD2. Germline V gene sequence: CDR1 LGHDT, CDR2 YNNKEL (reference sequence). Losses at the gene ends were 1 base for V and 9 bases for J; bases not matched to a gene: 6. CDR3 length: 15 residues. The CDR3 here is CASSQAASGSIEQFF. As DNA, the CDR3 is TGTGCCAGCAGCCAAGCGGCTAGCGGGAGCATTGAGCAGTTCTTC.

This sequence joins TRBV20-1 and TRBJ2-7; TRBD2 matches at 9 bases. Germline V gives CDR1 DFQATT, CDR2 SNEGSKA (reference sequence). The CDR3 has 12 residues. V gave up 5 bases and J gave up 4 bases; unmatched junction bases: 3. CDR3 loop: CSALSGSYEQYF. In nucleotides, the CDR3 is TGCAGTGCTCTTAGCGGGAGTTACGAGCAGTACTTC.

This clonotype was detected many times. The rearrangement joins TRBV5-1 to TRBJ2-7; D is possibly TRBD1 (6 bases). Germline V gives CDR1 SGHRS, CDR2 YFSETQ. The CDR3 extends over 15 amino acids. The ends were cut back, 4 bases at V and 3 bases at J, with 17 bases in the middle. CDR3 protein: CASSPLQGGGYEQYF. DNA for the CDR3: TGCGCCAGCAGCCCTCTACAGGGTGGAGGCTACGAGCAGTACTTC.

This clonotype showed up just a few times. The chain is built from TRBV29-1 and TRBJ1-1; no definite D call. Trimming shortened V by 4 bases and J by 0 bases, and 9 bases separated the two germline ends. Germline CDR1 and CDR2: SQVTM and ANQGSEA. This CDR3 spans 13 amino acids. CDR3: CSVARVMNTEAFF. The DNA for the CDR3 is TGCAGCGTTGCTCGGGTAATGAACACTGAAGCTTTCTTT.

This clonotype showed up many times. The CDR3 nucleotides read TGCAGTGCTAGTCCCCCTCGACAGGGAGAAAGTTCACCCCTCCACTTT. Translated: CSASPPRQGESSPLHF. The chain recombines TRBV20-1 with TRBJ1-6; 7 bases map to TRBD1. After removal of 3 bases from V and 9 bases from J, the junction contained 14 bases not matched to a gene. The CDR3 has 16 residues. Germline CDR1 is DFQATT and CDR2 is SNEGSKA (reference sequence).

This clonotype was seen only a few times. CDR3 sequence reads: CASSSRQADVETQYF. CDR3 coding DNA: TGTGCCAGCAGCTCCAGACAGGCGGATGTAGAGACCCAGTACTTC. V and J are TRBV7-9 and TRBJ2-5, with D possibly TRBD1 on 6 matching bases. In germline, CDR1 is SEHNR, CDR2 FQNEAQ (reference sequence). Trimming left V 4 bases short and J 4 bases short, with 16 bases between. The CDR3 extends over 15 amino acids.

The V and J genes are TRBV25-1 and TRBJ2-1, with D possibly TRBD2 on 6 matching bases. Germline V gene lookup returns CDR1 MGHDK and CDR2 SYGVNS. V dropped 3 bases and J dropped 8 bases, with 17 bases sitting between them. The CDR3 loop spans 15 amino acids. The CDR3 protein is CASSDRQRRGHEQFF. The CDR3 bases are TGTGCCAGCAGTGACCGACAGCGGAGGGGTCATGAGCAGTTCTTC.

J is TRBJ2-5 and V is TRBV14, with D possibly matching TRBD2 (5 bases). Germline V gene lookup returns CDR1 SGHDN and CDR2 FVKESK. The CDR3 length is 11 residues. Trimming removed 5 bases at V and 5 bases at J, with 6 bases between. CDR3 loop: CASSGSETQYF. CDR3 in DNA: TGTGCCAGCAGCGGGAGTGAGACCCAGTACTTC.

This chain links TRBV12-3 or TRBV12-4 with TRBJ1-1; D unclear. The CDR3 contains 13 residues. Trimming took 4 bases from V and 5 from J, leaving 11 bases between them. The CDR3 loop reads CASSSLPGTEAFF. In nucleotides, the CDR3 is TGTGCCAGCAGTTCTCTCCCTGGGACTGAAGCTTTCTTT.

This clonotype was seen more than once but under ten times. The chain links TRBV11-2 to TRBJ2-7; 8 bases line up with TRBD1. The CDR3 covers 15 residues. In germline, CDR1 is SGHAT, CDR2 FQNNGV. V lost 5 bases, J lost 2 bases, and 8 bases stayed unmatched. The CDR3 nucleotides are TGTGCCAGCAGCCAGACAGGGGTCCGACCCTACGAGCAGTACTTC. Translating gives CASSQTGVRPYEQYF.

The V and J genes are TRBV4-3 and TRBJ2-1; no reliable D call. The CDR3 is 15 residues long. The V end was cut by 1 base, the J end by 6 bases, with 13 bases between. Germline CDR1 and CDR2: LGHNA and YSLEER. The CDR3, as DNA: TGCGCCAGCAGCCAAGCACTAACCCCGGTCAATGAGCAGTTCTTC. It specifies CASSQALTPVNEQFF.

This clonotype was seen at least ten times. The rearrangement links TRBV27 to TRBJ2-2; D unclear. The CDR3 totals 14 residues. V was trimmed by 6 bases and J by 4 bases, leaving 12 bases between them. Germline V gene lookup returns CDR1 MNHEY and CDR2 SMNVEV (reference sequence). CDR3 region: CASRGTRGTGELFF. DNA of the CDR3: TGTGCCAGCAGGGGCACCCGAGGCACCGGGGAGCTGTTTTTT.

This clonotype was seen a few times. The chain links TRBV20-1 to TRBJ1-6, with D hard to call. This CDR3 has 15 residues. CDR1 and CDR2 from the germline V gene are DFQATT and SNEGSKA (reference sequence). V was trimmed by 2 bases and J by 8 bases, leaving 16 bases between them. The CDR3 is CSARPTTGRDSPLHF. CDR3 nucleotides: TGCAGTGCTAGACCCACGACCGGCCGTGATTCACCCCTCCACTTT.

There are many counts of this clonotype. V is TRBV12-3 or TRBV12-4 and J is TRBJ2-3; a possible D gene is TRBD1 (5 bases). The CDR3 contains 15 residues. V lost 4 bases and J lost 1, with 12 bases in between. The CDR3: CASSSPFRGTDTQYF. CDR3 bases: TGTGCCAGCAGTTCCCCCTTCAGGGGCACAGATACGCAGTATTTT.

The V call is TRBV19, the J call TRBJ1-5; no clear D. Germline CDR1 reads LNHDA; CDR2 reads SQIVND (reference sequence). With 10 bases removed from V and 2 bases from J, the gap between germline ends came to 9 bases. The CDR3 is made up of 12 amino acids. CDR3 sequence: CATRVGNQPQHF. The CDR3 region has the DNA TGTGCCACCCGGGTGGGCAATCAGCCCCAGCATTTT.

This clonotype was detected ten times or more. The gene calls are TRBV7-9 and TRBJ1-4, with D possibly matching TRBD1 (5 bases). Trimming took off 5 bases at V and 5 bases at J, with 15 bases between the two ends. The CDR3 is 15 residues long. Germline lookup yields CDR1 SEHNR and CDR2 FQNEAQ (reference sequence). In nucleotides, the CDR3 is TGTGCCAGCAGCGCCGGACACACAGAGAATGAAAAACTGTTTTTT. Translated: CASSAGHTENEKLFF.

This clonotype was seen a few times. J is TRBJ2-3 and V is TRBV12-3 or TRBV12-4, with TRBD2 as a possible D gene (7 bases). CDR3 length: 15 residues. V was shortened by 3 bases and J by 4 bases, with 14 bases between the two germline ends. CDR3 loop: CASSLRGPPADTQYF. Written as DNA, the CDR3 is TGTGCCAGCAGTTTGCGGGGGCCCCCCGCAGATACGCAGTATTTT.

The chain has TRBV29-1 and TRBJ1-2; TRBD1 might be the D (5 bases). The germline CDR1 and CDR2 sequences are SQVTM and ANQGSEA. V was shortened by 2 bases and J by 7 bases, with 11 bases between the two germline ends. There are 12 residues in the CDR3. The DNA of the CDR3 is TGCAGCGTTGAACGGTTCCAGGGTGGCTACACCTTC. This codes for CSVERFQGGYTF. The whole variable domain, remainder taken from reference TRBV29-1 and TRBJ1-2, is SAVISQKPSRDICQRGTSLTIQCQVDSQVTMMFWYRQQPGQSLTLIATANQGSEATYESGFVIDKFPISRPNLTFSTLTVSNMSPEDSSIYLCSVERFQGGYTFGSGTRLTVV.

This clonotype came up a few times. V and J are TRBV20-1 and TRBJ2-3; D remains unclear. Trimming left V 0 bases short and J 0 bases short, with 10 bases between. The CDR3 extends over 15 amino acids. Germline V gives CDR1 DFQATT, CDR2 SNEGSKA (reference sequence). This chain's CDR3 is CSARDPTVSTDTQYF. The CDR3 DNA reads TGCAGTGCTAGAGATCCAACGGTTAGCACAGATACGCAGTATTTT.

This chain connects TRBV12-3 or TRBV12-4 to TRBJ1-5; tentative D call: TRBD1 (5 bases). V was shortened by 2 bases and J by 2 bases, with 7 bases between the two germline ends. The CDR3 sequence is 14 residues long. The CDR3 bases are TGTGCCAGCAGTTTACAAGGGGGCAATCAGCCCCAGCATTTT. Translated: CASSLQGGNQPQHF.

The chain links TRBV13 to TRBJ2-4, with 7 positions matching TRBD1. V lost 6 bases to trimming and J lost 8 bases; unmatched junction nucleotides: 10. Germline CDR1 is PRHDT and CDR2 is FYEKMQ (reference sequence). This CDR3 has 14 amino acids. As DNA, the CDR3 is TGTGCCAGCAGTTCCGACAGGGTAAAAGACATTCAGTACTTC. Translation: CASSSDRVKDIQYF.

The CDR3 DNA sequence: TGTGCCAGCCGCGGAGGGGGGTGGGACAATCAGCCCCAGCATTTT. This sequence encodes CASRGGGWDNQPQHF. The genes are TRBV28 and TRBJ1-5; a weak D match, TRBD1 (6 bases). Germline CDR1 MDHEN, CDR2 SYDVKM. The CDR3 length is 15 residues. Trimming left V 8 bases short and J 3 bases short, with 17 bases between.